This T cell receptor beta chain was identified during a study of human T cells and chemical hapten exposure. General study points: No alteration of TCRs above 1 in 1000 frequency was seen with DPC sensitization.

The time point is: patch test 2, 6 weeks after DPC sensitization. Treatment reported: therapeutic diphenylcyclopropenone sensitization with weekly scalp DPC. This clonotype was counted between two and nine times. Its antigen remains unknown. Individual cDNA molecules each carried unique molecular identifiers attached by the library. TCRdb analysed the RACE reads with MiXCR anew, one entry per CDR3 protein. The sample comprises under 450,000 distinct CDR3 sequences, about 6.3% of which are singletons, and more than 5.5% rests with the top ten. This CDR3 is built from 16 residues. Germline CDR1 and CDR2: SNHLY and FYNNEI. The germline V and J ends were trimmed by 1 base and 1 base, with 14 bases remaining between them.

The receptor was derived from a woman aged 18-29 years with alopecia areata. Some clones in this sample may be carry-over from other donors' samples. The sample in question was whole blood, obtained in connection with sensitization to the hapten diphenylcyclopropenone (DPC). The chain employs TRBV2 and TRBJ2-7; D possibly corresponds to TRBD2 (5 bases). In DNA, the CDR3 is TGTGCCAGCAGTGAAGAGTTTAGCGCTTTATCCTACGAGCAGTACTTC. It encodes CASSEEFSALSYEQYF.